A selection of T cell receptor beta chains follows, all from one sample in a study of human T cells and chemical hapten exposure. TCRdb called the RACE reads again in MiXCR, with one record for every CDR3 protein. This sample carries around 120,000 distinct CDR3 sequences, about 13% of them seen once, and the ten largest clones take approximately 0.92%. The source material was whole blood, sampled in connection with sensitization to the hapten diphenylcyclopropenone (DPC). The receptors stem from a man in his late teens or twenties with alopecia areata. Some clones in this sample may be carry-over from other donors' samples. CDR3s include the opening cysteine and the closing phenylalanine or tryptophan. The order of the fields is J gene, clone size, V gene, D gene, CDR3 length, CDR3 protein, CDR3 DNA. The D gene is left open where the match is weak. Clone size, where shown, is once, few, many, or a class for clones that have expanded.

TRBJ1-1 | NA | TRBV6-6 | NA | 15 | CASLDSGGFRTEAFF | TGTGCCAGCCTCGACTCGGGGGGTTTTCGCACTGAAGCTTTCTTT
TRBJ2-3 | NA | TRBV12-3/TRBV12-4 | NA | 13 | CASRRERGDTQYF | TGTGCCAGCAGGAGAGAGAGAGGAGATACGCAGTATTTT
TRBJ1-1 | NA | TRBV7-2 | NA | 14 | CASSFPSSDTEAFF | TGTGCCAGCAGCTTCCCCTCATCGGACACTGAAGCTTTCTTT
TRBJ1-3 | NA | TRBV7-9 | TRBD1 | 14 | CASSRGTAGNTIYF | TGTGCCAGCAGCAGAGGGACAGCTGGAAACACCATATATTTT
TRBJ1-5 | NA | TRBV11-1 | NA | 13 | CASSNRVGQPRHF | TGTGCCAGCAGTAACAGGGTTGGCCAGCCCCGGCATTTT
TRBJ1-2 | few | TRBV7-9 | TRBD1 | 14 | CASSLTDRADGYTF | TGTGCCAGCAGCTTAACGGACAGGGCGGATGGCTACACCTTC
TRBJ1-1 | few | TRBV7-9 | NA | 14 | CASSLNKGNTEAFF | TGTGCCAGCAGCTTAAACAAAGGGAACACTGAAGCTTTCTTT
TRBJ2-3 | few | TRBV20-1 | NA | 14 | CSAQRGGGTDTQYF | TGCAGTGCTCAGCGCGGAGGGGGCACAGATACGCAGTATTTT
TRBJ1-2 | NA | TRBV28 | NA | 14 | CASSYRGLKTGYTF | TGTGCCAGCAGTTACCGGGGGCTTAAGACCGGCTACACCTTC
TRBJ2-6 | NA | TRBV10-2 | NA | 16 | CASSESGTSGANVLTF | TGCGCCAGCAGTGAGAGTGGGACCTCTGGGGCCAACGTCCTGACTTTC
TRBJ2-5 | NA | TRBV6-2/TRBV6-3 | NA | 13 | CASSYLSQETQYF | TGTGCCAGCAGTTACTTAAGCCAAGAGACCCAGTACTTC
TRBJ2-3 | few | TRBV28 | TRBD2 | 13 | CATNGGVTDTQYF | TGTGCCACCAATGGGGGGGTCACAGATACGCAGTATTTT
TRBJ2-1 | NA | TRBV19 | TRBD2 | 16 | CASSIPGLAVKNEQFF | TGTGCCAGTAGTATCCCGGGACTAGCGGTGAAGAATGAGCAGTTCTTC
TRBJ2-7 | NA | TRBV12-3/TRBV12-4 | TRBD1 | 15 | CASSLTGGWTYEQYF | TGTGCCAGCAGCTTAACAGGGGGCTGGACCTACGAGCAGTACTTC
TRBJ2-7 | NA | TRBV4-1 | NA | 15 | CASSQDRGLSGEQYF | TGCGCCAGCAGCCAAGATCGAGGACTGTCGGGCGAGCAGTACTTC
TRBJ2-5 | NA | TRBV7-9 | NA | 13 | CASSLNAKETQYF | TGTGCCAGCAGCTTAAACGCTAAAGAGACCCAGTACTTC
TRBJ1-6 | NA | TRBV12-3/TRBV12-4 | TRBD1 | 15 | CASSEDRGYNSPLHF | TGTGCCAGCAGTGAGGACAGGGGCTATAATTCACCCCTCCACTTT
TRBJ1-5 | few | TRBV9 | TRBD1 | 15 | CASSPWDSPNQPQHF | TGTGCCAGCAGCCCGTGGGACAGTCCTAATCAGCCCCAGCATTTT
TRBJ2-3 | NA | TRBV2 | NA | 14 | CASSVTDSTDTQYF | TGTGCCAGCAGTGTTACGGACAGCACAGATACGCAGTATTTT
TRBJ1-1 | NA | TRBV16 | NA | 13 | CASSQEVNTEAFF | TGTGCCAGCAGCCAAGAGGTAAACACTGAAGCTTTCTTT
TRBJ2-7 | many | TRBV11-3 | NA | 14 | CASSLDSSVDEQYF | TGTGCCAGCAGCTTAGATTCTAGCGTGGACGAGCAGTACTTC
TRBJ2-4 | NA | TRBV9 | TRBD1 | 14 | CASSSPGTENIQYF | TGTGCCAGCAGCTCCCCCGGGACAGAGAACATTCAGTACTTC
TRBJ1-5 | NA | TRBV28 | NA | 11 | CASSFDQPQHF | TGTGCCAGCAGTTTTGATCAGCCCCAGCATTTT
TRBJ2-1 | NA | TRBV11-2 | NA | 14 | CASSLGQTKNEQFF | TGTGCCAGCAGCTTAGGGCAGACAAAGAATGAGCAGTTCTTC
TRBJ2-5 | many | TRBV7-6 | NA | 17 | CASSLFPPTTVSETQYF | TGTGCCAGCAGCTTGTTCCCCCCGACGACAGTAAGCGAGACCCAGTACTTC
TRBJ1-2 | many | TRBV7-8 | NA | 17 | CASSLVHGGSLSYGYTF | TGTGCCAGCAGCTTAGTTCATGGGGGGAGCTTAAGCTATGGCTACACCTTC
TRBJ2-3 | NA | TRBV6-2/TRBV6-3 | TRBD1 | 14 | CASKTGGNDDTQYF | TGTGCCAGCAAAACAGGGGGCAATGACGATACGCAGTATTTT
TRBJ2-1 | many | TRBV12-3/TRBV12-4 | NA | 14 | CASSLEGARGEQFF | TGTGCCAGCAGTTTAGAAGGGGCCCGGGGGGAGCAGTTCTTC
TRBJ2-1 | few | TRBV14 | NA | 13 | CASSPGPNNEQFF | TGTGCCAGCAGCCCAGGACCTAACAATGAGCAGTTCTTC
TRBJ2-1 | few | TRBV12-3/TRBV12-4 | NA | 13 | CASSLYLDNEQFF | TGTGCCAGCAGTTTATATTTGGACAATGAGCAGTTCTTC
TRBJ2-3 | NA | TRBV5-1 | NA | 14 | CASSLGEWSDTQYF | TGCGCCAGCAGCTTGGGGGAGTGGTCAGATACGCAGTATTTT
TRBJ2-2 | NA | TRBV7-3 | NA | 12 | CASSFSPGELFF | TGTGCCAGCAGCTTTTCTCCCGGGGAGCTGTTTTTT
TRBJ2-2 | few | TRBV3-1 | TRBD1 | 19 | CASSQERAIDRENTGELFF | TGTGCCAGCAGCCAAGAAAGGGCCATTGACAGGGAGAACACCGGGGAGCTGTTTTTT
TRBJ1-6 | NA | TRBV2 | TRBD1 | 15 | CASNRRDRVNSPLHF | TGTGCCAGCAACCGACGGGACAGGGTCAATTCACCCCTCCACTTT
TRBJ2-1 | NA | TRBV2 | NA | 15 | CASSFRTSSYNEQFF | TGTGCCAGCAGTTTCAGGACGAGCTCCTACAATGAGCAGTTCTTC
TRBJ2-3 | many | TRBV18 | TRBD2 | 16 | CASSPPGGVSTDTQYF | TGTGCCAGCTCACCACCCGGGGGGGTCAGCACAGATACGCAGTATTTT
TRBJ1-3 | once | TRBV20-1 | TRBD1 | 14 | CSARVETGRYAIYF | TGCAGTGCTAGAGTTGAGACAGGGCGGTATGCCATATATTTT
TRBJ2-7 | many | TRBV12-3/TRBV12-4 | NA | 13 | CASTLAGTYEQYF | TGTGCCAGCACCTTGGCGGGAACCTACGAGCAGTACTTC
TRBJ2-1 | few | TRBV6-2/TRBV6-3 | TRBD1 | 18 | CASSYSIRDRGAYNEQFF | TGTGCCAGCAGTTACTCGATCCGGGACAGGGGAGCGTACAATGAGCAGTTCTTC
TRBJ2-3 | many | TRBV11-2 | NA | 13 | CASSSVGTDTQYF | TGTGCCAGCAGCTCGGTTGGCACAGATACGCAGTATTTT
TRBJ1-5 | once | TRBV3-1 | TRBD1 | 15 | CASSQEGTANQPQHF | TGTGCCAGCAGCCAAGAGGGGACAGCAAATCAGCCCCAGCATTTT
TRBJ2-1 | NA | TRBV24-1 | NA | 16 | CATSDPGDRSYNEQFF | TGTGCCACCAGTGATCCAGGAGACAGATCCTACAATGAGCAGTTCTTC
TRBJ1-5 | few | TRBV6-5 | NA | 15 | CASTPRDGPGQPQHF | TGTGCCAGCACCCCCCGGGACGGCCCCGGCCAGCCCCAGCATTTT
TRBJ2-1 | many | TRBV4-2 | NA | 15 | CASSQEWRGHNEQFF | TGTGCCAGCAGCCAAGAATGGCGGGGACACAATGAGCAGTTCTTC
TRBJ2-1 | NA | TRBV20-1 | NA | 13 | CSARDLQGNEQFF | TGCAGTGCTAGAGATCTACAGGGTAATGAGCAGTTCTTC
TRBJ2-5 | once | TRBV9 | NA | 15 | CASSPERGGHETQYF | TGTGCCAGCAGCCCCGAACGTGGGGGGCACGAGACCCAGTACTTC
TRBJ1-1 | few | TRBV18 | NA | 17 | CASSSPGEGGPDTEAFF | TGTGCCAGCTCATCCCCGGGGGAGGGTGGCCCTGACACTGAAGCTTTCTTT
TRBJ1-5 | many | TRBV2 | NA | 13 | CASSGQGHQPQHF | TGTGCCAGCAGTGGGCAGGGTCATCAGCCCCAGCATTTT
TRBJ2-2 | NA | TRBV10-2 | TRBD1 | 14 | CASIGTGATGELFF | TGCGCCAGCATCGGGACAGGGGCTACCGGGGAGCTGTTTTTT
TRBJ2-3 | few | TRBV24-1 | NA | 17 | CATSGRQAPLLGNTQYF | TGTGCCACCAGTGGCCGACAGGCCCCTTTACTTGGAAATACGCAGTATTTT
TRBJ1-5 | few | TRBV20-1 | NA | 12 | CSALDWRQPQHF | TGCAGTGCTCTGGACTGGAGACAGCCCCAGCATTTT
TRBJ1-2 | few | TRBV20-1 | NA | 16 | CSASPLRWEKGNGYTF | TGCAGTGCTAGCCCCCTACGTTGGGAGAAAGGGAATGGCTACACCTTC